This note documents a single T cell receptor (beta chain) sequence. The data originate from a study of blood T cell repertoires in COVID-19. The wider study: COVID-19 samples, acute and convalescent, were from the United States, Italy and Spain.

Germline CDR1 KGHSH, CDR2 LQKENI. V gave up 3 bases and J gave up 4 bases, with 21 bases separating them. The CDR3 is made up of 17 amino acids. Some clones are missing from TCRdb's copy, which holds only in-frame ones; the method was immunoSEQ multiplex PCR. The sample holds 200,000 to 250,000 clones, about nine tenths seen once. The sequenced material came from peripheral blood. The TCR comes from a man aged 30 to 45 with COVID-19, enrolled during active disease. The V call is TRBV18, the J call TRBJ1-1, with D perhaps TRBD1 (6 bases). The CDR3 DNA follows: TGTGCCAGCTCACCGAGGGGGGCCGGGGGGTCTGGCACTGAAGCTTTCTTT. Amino acids: CASSPRGAGGSGTEAFF.